This T cell receptor beta chain was identified during a study of T cell responses to AZD1222 COVID-19 vaccine. V dropped 4 bases and J dropped 1 base, with 6 bases sitting between them. The CDR3 has 13 amino acids. From germline, CDR1 is KGHDR and CDR2 SFDVKD. Concerning this clone itself: Its cognate antigen is unknown.

Overall study findings and caveats: Females made up more of the donors, who were largely white British, and clonal diversity may have come out too low. There were vaccine-associated CD4 TCRs across spike, dominant at 160-218 and 743-854.

Here immunoSEQ multiplex PCR was the method, and the copy in TCRdb shows in-frame clones only, minus some. The profile shows over 150,000 clones, approximately 90% of them singletons. This specimen consisted of peripheral blood, obtained on day 0 of AZD1222 vaccination. The chain uses TRBV24-1 and TRBJ1-1; D gene uncertain. The TCR originated in an adult in good health. This CDR3 reads CATSDGRNTEAFF. The CDR3 bases are TGTGCCACCAGTGACGGGCGGAACACTGAAGCTTTCTTT.